The sequence of this T cell receptor beta chain was determined in a study of Graves' ophthalmopathy and Graves' hyperthyroidism. About the study: There was a collection of peripheral blood at initial diagnosis, before any treatment. Study-wide points: A majority of expanded thyroid clonotypes exceeding 0.001 frequency were likewise present in blood.

Germline lookup yields CDR1 MGHRA and CDR2 YSYEKL. V gave up 0 bases and J gave up 5 bases, with 17 bases separating them. The CDR3 loop spans 17 amino acids. Amplified material comprised TCR beta CDR3 regions derived from RNA transcripts. An initial RT-PCR round employing HTBI primers preceded a second-round multiplex PCR. TCRdb reanalysed the multiplex PCR reads using MiXCR and keeps one entry per CDR3 protein. The sample carries hundreds of thousands of distinct CDR3 sequences, about two fifths recorded once. Under 3 months in duration, the ophthalmopathy in affected donors had moderate-to-severe activity, CAS ≥3 and NOSPECS ≥4. Serum thyroxine and TRAb, along with clinical symptoms, thyroid ultrasound and orbital computed tomography, were what diagnosis relied on. As concerns this clonotype: Antigen specificity is unknown.

Sequenced input: peripheral blood. This sequence was found in an adult man with Graves' ophthalmopathy. The chain recombines TRBV4-1 with TRBJ1-5; D is perhaps TRBD1 (5 bases). The CDR3 loop reads CASSQDSRTPDYQPQHF. The CDR3 DNA reads TGCGCCAGCAGCCAAGATAGTCGGACACCGGACTATCAGCCCCAGCATTTT.